The rows below give T cell receptor beta chains drawn from one sample of a study of T cell changes during pregnancy in multiple sclerosis. Sequencing was performed with immunoSEQ multiplex PCR; in TCRdb, only in-frame clones are kept and a portion is missing. This sample has more than 85,000 clones, with approximately 94% found just once. The source material was peripheral blood, sampled in the second trimester of pregnancy. The receptor source for this set is a female donor with multiple sclerosis, enrolled in a pregnancy study. The CDR3 runs from the conserved cysteine through the conserved F or W. D genes are given only for firm matches. Clone size appears in some rows only: once, few, many, or a class for an expanded clone.

. TRBJ2-7 TRBV28 TRBD2 TGTGCCAGCAGTTTAACCGGGACTAGCGGGGGTGCCTACGAGCAGTACTTC CASSLTGTSGGAYEQYF
once TRBJ1-5 TRBV6-6 . TGTGCCAGCAGTTTAGGATCGGGGGGCAATCAGCCCCAGCATTTT CASSLGSGGNQPQHF
once TRBJ2-1 TRBV10-3 TRBD1 TGTGCCACCAGCCCCCAGGGACAGGCCACAGGGGATGAGCAGTTCTTC CATSPQGQATGDEQFF
. TRBJ2-5 TRBV7-3 TRBD2 TGTGCCAGCAGCTTAGGCGGGGGGGTACAAGAGACCCAGTACTTC CASSLGGGVQETQYF
. TRBJ1-4 TRBV2 . TGTGCCAGCACTATCGCCCCGCAATATAATGAAAAACTGTTTTTT CASTIAPQYNEKLFF
once TRBJ1-5 TRBV6-1 . TGTGCCAGCAGTGACCGGGTACAGCCCCAGCATTTT CASSDRVQPQHF
once TRBJ2-5 TRBV19 . TGTGCCAGTAGTATAACCCCCACATTTGCCCGAGAGACCCAGTACTTC CASSITPTFARETQYF
. TRBJ1-1 TRBV7-3 . TGTGCCAGCAGCTTAGGGCCCCCAGGGAACACTGAAGCTTTCTTT CASSLGPPGNTEAFF
. TRBJ2-1 TRBV5-1 . TGCGCCAGCAGCTTGGACACAGCCTACAATGAGCAGTTCTTC CASSLDTAYNEQFF
. TRBJ1-3 TRBV27 . TGTGCCAGCAGCATGACAGGCTTGGGAAACACCATATATTTT CASSMTGLGNTIYF
. TRBJ1-3 TRBV9 TRBD1 TGTGCCAGCAGCGTGGGGACAGGGGGGAGCTCTGGAAACACCATATATTTT CASSVGTGGSSGNTIYF
. TRBJ1-1 TRBV29-1 . TGCAGCGTTGAATACCGGACAAGGAACACTGAAGCTTTCTTT CSVEYRTRNTEAFF
. TRBJ1-4 TRBV7-9 . TGTGCCAGCAGCTCGTCCCGGGACATCACAACTAATGAAAAACTGTTTTTT CASSSSRDITTNEKLFF
. TRBJ2-1 TRBV13 TRBD1 TGTGCCAGCAGCTTAACAGGGGGCTTGTGGAATGAGCAGTTCTTC CASSLTGGLWNEQFF
. TRBJ1-2 TRBV30 . TGTGCCTGGAGTCCCCCCCCGGGAGGTTATGGCTACACCTTC CAWSPPPGGYGYTF
. TRBJ2-1 TRBV11-3 TRBD2 TGTGCCAGCAGCATAAGCGGGGGGGCCTACAATGAGCAGTTCTTC CASSISGGAYNEQFF
. TRBJ1-6 TRBV5-6 . TGTGCCAGCAGCTCGCTGACAGAAAATAATTCACCCCTCCACTTT CASSSLTENNSPLHF
. TRBJ1-2 TRBV7-3 TRBD1 TGTGCCAGCAGCTCAAGACAGGGGTCAAATGGCTACACCTTC CASSSRQGSNGYTF
. TRBJ2-7 TRBV20-1 . TGCAGTGCTACAGGTTACGAGCAGTACTTC CSATGYEQYF
few TRBJ1-1 TRBV27 . TGTGCCAGCAGTTTCCCTCAGGGTGAAGCTTTCTTT CASSFPQGEAFF
. TRBJ1-1 TRBV10-3 TRBD1 TGTGCCATCAGTGAAGGCAGGGGGACTGAAGCTTTCTTT CAISEGRGTEAFF
. TRBJ1-3 TRBV9 TRBD1 TGTGCCAGCAGCGCGCTCACCGGGACAGCGAATGGAAACACCATATATTTT CASSALTGTANGNTIYF
. TRBJ1-2 TRBV5-1 . TGCGCCAGCAGCTTGGCGGGAGGGGAATTGGATGGCTACACCTTC CASSLAGGELDGYTF
. TRBJ1-5 TRBV6-5 . TGTGCCAGCAGTTCCCCCGTGCGAGGATCTAATCAGCCCCAGCATTTT CASSSPVRGSNQPQHF
few TRBJ2-2 TRBV6-6 TRBD2 TGTGCCAGCAGTTACCGGGGGAGGGACACCGGGGAGCTGTTTTTT CASSYRGRDTGELFF
once TRBJ2-5 TRBV19 TRBD1 TGTGCCAGTAGTCCCACAGGGGTCCAAGAGACCCAGTACTTC CASSPTGVQETQYF
few TRBJ1-5 TRBV30 TRBD1 TGTGCCTGCCGGACAGGGGGTTTGGATCAGCCCCAGCATTTT CACRTGGLDQPQHF
. TRBJ1-5 TRBV21-1 . TGTGCCAGCAGCCGGACATATAGCAATCAGCCCCAGCATTTT CASSRTYSNQPQHF
. TRBJ1-1 TRBV5-6 . TGTGCCAGCAGCACGGGGGTCTCGACAGTTGAAGCTTTCTTT CASSTGVSTVEAFF
. TRBJ2-7 TRBV19 . TGTGCCAGTAGTATAGCGGACAGTTCCTACGAGCAGTACTTC CASSIADSSYEQYF
. TRBJ1-1 TRBV6-4 TRBD1 TGTGCCAGCAGTCCGGACAGGGATGCAAACACTGAAGCTTTCTTT CASSPDRDANTEAFF
. TRBJ2-1 TRBV10-3 TRBD2 TGTGCCATCAGTTCTCCTCTAGCGGGAGGGACGGCTGAGCAGTTCTTC CAISSPLAGGTAEQFF
once TRBJ1-2 TRBV29-1 TRBD1 TGCAGCTCCGACCCCTTCCGGGACAGGGATGGCTACACCTTC CSSDPFRDRDGYTF
. TRBJ2-1 TRBV4-1 TRBD2 TGCGCCAGTACGGCTAGCGGGGGACCAAATGAGCAGTTCTTC CASTASGGPNEQFF
. TRBJ2-1 TRBV5-5 TRBD2 TGTGCCAGCAGCGTGACCGCAGGACTAGCGGTTATCAATGAGCAGTTCTTC CASSVTAGLAVINEQFF
. TRBJ1-1 TRBV7-2 TRBD1 TGTGCCAGCAGCTTCGACAGGGGGAAGGACACTGAAGCTTTCTTT CASSFDRGKDTEAFF
. TRBJ1-5 TRBV19 TRBD1 TGTGCCAGTAGAGACAGGGGGCGCGGCAATCAGCCCCAGCATTTT CASRDRGRGNQPQHF
. TRBJ2-2 TRBV19 TRBD1 TGTGCCAGTAGTAGGGGACAGGGGGCCACCGGGGAGCTGTTTTTT CASSRGQGATGELFF
. TRBJ2-5 TRBV30 . TGTGCCAGTCAGGGGCCTCGAACATCGGAGACCCAGTACTTC CASQGPRTSETQYF
. TRBJ2-3 TRBV11-2 TRBD1 TGTGCCAGCAGCTTAGTCATCGGGACAGATACAGATACGCAGTATTTT CASSLVIGTDTDTQYF
. TRBJ1-3 TRBV5-3 . TGTGCCAGCGCGGGGCTCTGCCTTTCCTCTGGAAACACCATATATTTT CASAGLCLSSGNTIYF
. TRBJ2-5 TRBV10-2 TRBD2 TGCGCCAGCAGTGAGCTAGCGGGAGGGCAAGAGACCCAGTACTTC CASSELAGGQETQYF
. TRBJ1-1 TRBV6-1 TRBD1 TGTGCCAGCAGGGACAGGGCGCCCACTGAAGCTTTCTTT CASRDRAPTEAFF
. TRBJ2-7 TRBV4-1 . TGCGCCAGCAGCCAAGAGGAGAGTAGCTCCTACGAGCAGTACTTC CASSQEESSSYEQYF
. TRBJ1-2 TRBV18 TRBD1 TGTGCCAGCTCACCGGCAGGGGGCTACTATGGCTACACCTTC CASSPAGGYYGYTF
. TRBJ2-3 TRBV6-6 . TGTGCCAGCACCCCCGGGAGCACAGATACGCAGTATTTT CASTPGSTDTQYF
. TRBJ1-2 TRBV6-6 . TGTGCCAGCAGTTACTCAAAAGGCCCCAGGGGCTACACCTTC CASSYSKGPRGYTF
. TRBJ1-2 TRBV7-9 . TGTGCCAGCCGCAGCTTAAGCAGGGTGGCGAGAGGCTACACCTTC CASRSLSRVARGYTF
. TRBJ1-2 TRBV30 . TGTGCCTGGAGACTCAGGGGAGCGGACTATGGCTACACCTTC CAWRLRGADYGYTF
. TRBJ2-1 TRBV10-3 TRBD2 TGTGCCACAACAAGCGGGAGTTGGAATGAGCAGTTCTTC CATTSGSWNEQFF
. TRBJ1-1 TRBV7-3 . TGTGCCAGCAGCTCGAGCCCGGGCACTGAAGCTTTCTTT CASSSSPGTEAFF
. TRBJ1-2 TRBV10-3 . TGTGCCATCAGGACCGACAGAAGCATCTATGGCTACACCTTC CAIRTDRSIYGYTF
. TRBJ1-5 TRBV2 TRBD1 TGTGCCAGCAGTGTCACAGGGGGCAGCAATCAGCCCCAGCATTTT CASSVTGGSNQPQHF